The source of this T cell receptor beta chain is a study of blood T cell repertoires in COVID-19 (dated by TCRdb to 2020 to 2021). Context from the whole study: Collaborator samples came from the United States, Italy and Spain and covered acute and convalescent phases of COVID-19. A de-identified subject ID, COVID-19 status, age in years and sex were almost always included in the sample metadata. The samples were drawn from two sources: the first 160 participants of the ongoing ImmuneRACE study, and 1,000 to 1,500 subjects contributed by 6 global collaborators. The repertoires were released in a freely available public database intended as a resource for research on the immune response to SARS-CoV-2. Subjects who had been exposed to COVID-19, were actively infected with it, or had recovered from it provided the deeply sampled blood TCRbeta repertoires that made up the dataset. HLA class I and class II types, where available, came from metadata supplied by the sample provider rather than from assay-based typing. The prospective study material was composed of cDNA or gDNA derived from T cells, B-cell-depleted T cells, or PBMCs. Findings and caveats that apply to the study as a whole: How much clinical and demographic metadata was included differed by source and by participant, and the metadata was provided uncurated.

One collaborating source in Seattle enrolled patients during active infection and followed them longitudinally through the course of disease. Whole blood was collected in K2EDTA tubes by collaborating institutions according to the institutions' own protocols. Collaborator samples were shipped for TCRbeta analysis as frozen whole blood, isolated PBMCs, or DNA extracted from either sample type. This clone was detected once. The clone's antigen remains unknown. No base-level quality is on record; no much larger clone is a single base apart. TCRbeta CDR3 regions were amplified from genomic DNA using the immunoSEQ Assay, a bias-controlled multiplex PCR. The source study handled its data this way. The number of nucleated cells in each sample was estimated from the amplification of reference gene primers within the assay. To quantify the absolute abundance of each unique TCRbeta CDR3 rearrangement, sequence reads were collapsed and filtered. For each sample, productive Simpson clonality was calculated as the square root of Simpson's diversity index over productive rearrangements. The table comes from immuneACCESS by way of TCRdb, which keeps in-frame sequences with V and J called. Part of the clones is missing from these tables; in studies checked, under half for an unresolved V gene and the rest for unknown reasons. V, J and clone size were drawn from that table, and D and trimming were deduced from the DNA. In this sample the table shows around 84,000 clones, about 73% of which occur a single time. The ten largest clones represent just over 35% of the sample.

Its CDR3 holds 14 amino acids, cysteine through phenylalanine. Only the CDR3 region is kept as DNA, spanning 42 bases read in frame from base 1. CDR1 and CDR2, per the germline V gene (reference sequence), are LGHDT and YNNKEL. For this chain, trimming is 7 bases at the V end and 4 bases at the J end, and the number of junction bases without a gene match is 7. Sequencing was done on a sample of peripheral blood. The receptor was derived from a man between 60 and 75 years old with COVID-19, enrolled during active disease. The rearranged segments are TRBV3-1 (or the pseudogene TRBV3-2) and TRBJ1-2, and 9 junction bases match TRBD1. The DNA reads TGTGCCAGCACCCGGACAGGGGACCTCTATGGCTACACCTTC. It is translated as CASTRTGDLYGYTF.